These 14 T cell receptor beta chains share one sample of origin, sequenced in a study of tumor-infiltrating lymphocytes in primary liver carcinoma. Constant-region priming of roughly 490 ng total RNA yielded TCR beta cDNA. ARM-PCR, slightly modified, supplied the TCR beta libraries through three nested multiplex PCR rounds. Use of TRBV1-TRBV30 forward primers with a C-beta reverse primer characterized the first two PCR rounds, which lasted around 11 cycles each. One entry per CDR3 protein, called by TCRdb with MiXCR from the multiplex PCR reads. The sample holds just over 300,000 distinct CDR3 sequences; 58% are singletons and the top ten take about 18%. Germline DNA was also extracted, with blood RNA taken from unsorted whole blood. Sequencing used peripheral blood. The receptors stem from a woman aged 25 to 39 with primary liver carcinoma and hepatitis B virus infection.

In this sample, this clonotype turned up a few times. The rearrangement uses TRBV5-6 and TRBJ2-2, with a possible D match to TRBD1 (5 bases). The CDR3 extends over 17 amino acids. CDR1 and CDR2 from the germline V gene are SGHDT and YYEEEE. The germline V and J ends were trimmed by 8 bases and 2 bases, with 22 bases remaining between them. The CDR3 reads CASNQHRSAENTGELFF. For the CDR3, the DNA is TGTGCCAGTAACCAACACAGGAGCGCGGAAAACACCGGGGAGCTGTTTTTT. Complete variable domain (other parts from reference TRBV5-6 and TRBJ2-2): DAGVTQSPTHLIKTRGQQVTLRCSPKSGHDTVSWYQQALGQGPQFIFQYYEEEERQRGNFPDRFSGHQFPNYSSELNVNALLLGDSALYLCASNQHRSAENTGELFFGEGSRLTVL.

A remark on this clonotype: Germline is not matched at one junction end, which may reflect a read error. The chain has TRBV28 and TRBJ1-5; D may be TRBD1 (6 bases). CDR3 length equals 14 residues. Germline loops: CDR1 MDHEN, CDR2 SYDVKM. In DNA, the CDR3 is TGTGCTAGCAGTATACAGGGCCCGGAACAGCCCCAGCATTTC. Residues: CASSIQGPEQPQHF.

Concerning this clonotype: The conserved closing phenylalanine or tryptophan is absent in this CDR3, likely reflecting a read error. The J gene is TRBJ1-1, the V gene TRBV7-8; D gene ambiguous. The germline CDR1 and CDR2 sequences are SGHVS and FQNEAQ. The CDR3 is 14 amino acids. Written as DNA, the CDR3 is TGTGGCAGCAGCTGGTCGGTGACAAACACTGAAGCTTTCCTT. Its protein product is CGSSWSVTNTEAFL.

Comments on this clonotype: The junction departs from germline at one end; a sequencing error may be responsible. V gene TRBV7-9 combines with J gene TRBJ2-5; tentatively, D is TRBD2 (6 bases). CDR3 length: 18 amino acids. The germline gives CDR1 SEHNR, CDR2 FQNEAQ (reference sequence). The CDR3 loop reads CASGLAEYWQGGIETQYF. The CDR3 DNA sequence: TGTGCCAGCGGCTTAGCGGAGTATTGGCAGGGAGGTATAGAGACCCAGTACTTC.

The V call is TRBV12-3 or TRBV12-4, the J call TRBJ1-2, with D unclear. The length of the CDR3 is 14 residues. The ends were cut back, 3 bases at V and 8 bases at J, with 16 bases in the middle. The CDR3 DNA reads TGTGCCAGCAGTTTCCGGGAGAGGGCAGACGGCTACACCTTC. Its protein product is CASSFRERADGYTF.

There are a few counts of this clonotype. Its ends do not fully match the called genes, so a read error is possible. V gene TRBV5-6 combines with J gene TRBJ1-1, with TRBD1 identical over 7 bases. Per the germline V gene, CDR1 is SGHDT and CDR2 is YYEEEE. The CDR3 loop spans 14 amino acids. CDR3 bases: TGTGCCAGCAGCATCCCTCGCGGGACAGTCTCCCCCCGCTTT. Its protein is CASSIPRGTVSPRF.

The rearrangement uses TRBV6-5 and TRBJ1-5; 10 bases map to TRBD1. Germline-derived CDR1 and CDR2 are MNHEY and SVGAGI. The CDR3 covers 15 residues. V was pared by 0 bases and J by 7 bases, with 3 bases of the junction left unmatched. CDR3 nucleotide sequence: TGTGCCAGCAGTTACTCGGGACAGGGGAGGCAGCCCCAGCATTTT. Amino acids: CASSYSGQGRQPQHF.

In the case of this clonotype: At one boundary the junction diverges from the germline segment, which might be a read error. V and J are TRBV7-2 and TRBJ1-6; D is possibly TRBD1 (5 bases). CDR3 length: 13 amino acids. The germline V gene has CDR1 SGHTA and CDR2 FQGNSA. CDR3 bases: TGTGCCAGCAGTTTAGGATATGAGGGGTCCCTCCACTTT. It yields the protein CASSLGYEGSLHF.

Comment on this clonotype: The junction departs from germline at one end; a sequencing error may be responsible. The genes are TRBV11-3 and TRBJ2-1; unclear D gene. Germline lookup yields CDR1 SGHNT and CDR2 YENEEA. The CDR3 is made up of 14 amino acids. This CDR3 is CACSLSGPSNEQFF. The CDR3 DNA reads as TGTGCCTGCAGCCTCTCCGGGCCCTCCAATGAGCAGTTCTTC.

The V call is TRBV12-3 or TRBV12-4, the J call TRBJ2-7; maybe TRBD2 (5 bases). V was clipped by 5 bases and J by 0 bases, with 14 bases between them. This CDR3 has 15 amino acids. Here the CDR3 reads CASSVGERASYEQYF. Here the CDR3 DNA reads TGTGCCAGCAGTGTAGGCGAGAGGGCCTCCTACGAGCAGTACTTC.

In regard to this clonotype: The conserved final phenylalanine or tryptophan is absent from the CDR3, which likely points to a read error. The chain recombines TRBV7-9 with TRBJ2-1, with D maybe TRBD2 (7 bases). V gave up 6 bases and J gave up 12 bases, with 24 bases separating them. This CDR3 is built from 15 residues. The germline gives CDR1 SEHNR, CDR2 FQNEAQ (reference sequence). CDR3 sequence (DNA): TGTGCCAGCAGTCCGGAGGGGGGGCGGAATTTTGGGCAGTTCTCC. Translation gives CASSPEGGRNFGQFS.

With regard to this clonotype: Compared with germline, one end of the junction differs, possibly owing to a read error. The CDR3 sequence is CVSSNHYKQYF. Written as DNA, the CDR3 is TGTGTCAGCAGCAATCACTACAAGCAGTACTTC. This rearrangement joins TRBV6-6 to TRBJ2-7; unclear D gene. The CDR3 runs to 11 residues. Germline V gives CDR1 MNHNY, CDR2 SVGAGI (reference sequence).

The V and J genes are TRBV14 and TRBJ1-4; D call uncertain. Germline V gives CDR1 SGHDN, CDR2 FVKESK. The length of the CDR3 is 15 residues. V dropped 0 bases and J dropped 0 bases, with 5 bases sitting between them. The CDR3 sequence: CASSQDPATNEKLFF. CDR3 DNA sequence: TGTGCCAGCAGCCAAGATCCCGCAACTAATGAAAAACTGTTTTTT.

J is TRBJ2-1 and V is TRBV24-1; a weak D match, TRBD1 (6 bases). Trimming took off 2 bases at V and 10 bases at J, with 11 bases between the two ends. The CDR3 has 13 residues. CDR1 is KGHDR and CDR2 is SFDVKD in the germline V gene. The CDR3, as DNA: TGTGCCACCAGTGATTCCTGGACAGACGAGCAGTTCTTC. It translates to CATSDSWTDEQFF.